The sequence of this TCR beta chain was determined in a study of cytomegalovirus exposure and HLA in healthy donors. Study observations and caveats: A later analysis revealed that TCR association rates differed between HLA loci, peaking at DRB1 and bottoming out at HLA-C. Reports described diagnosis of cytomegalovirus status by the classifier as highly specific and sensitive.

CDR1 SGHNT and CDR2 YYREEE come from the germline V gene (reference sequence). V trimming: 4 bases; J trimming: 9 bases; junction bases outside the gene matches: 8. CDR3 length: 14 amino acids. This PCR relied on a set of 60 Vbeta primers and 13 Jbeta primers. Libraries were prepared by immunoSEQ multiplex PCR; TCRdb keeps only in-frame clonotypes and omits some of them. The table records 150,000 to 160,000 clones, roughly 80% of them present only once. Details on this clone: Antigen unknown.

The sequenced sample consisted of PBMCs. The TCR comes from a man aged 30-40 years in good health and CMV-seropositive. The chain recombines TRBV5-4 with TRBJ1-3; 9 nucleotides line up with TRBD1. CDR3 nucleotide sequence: TGTGCCAGCAGCGCGGGACAGGGAATTGGCACCATATATTTT. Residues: CASSAGQGIGTIYF.